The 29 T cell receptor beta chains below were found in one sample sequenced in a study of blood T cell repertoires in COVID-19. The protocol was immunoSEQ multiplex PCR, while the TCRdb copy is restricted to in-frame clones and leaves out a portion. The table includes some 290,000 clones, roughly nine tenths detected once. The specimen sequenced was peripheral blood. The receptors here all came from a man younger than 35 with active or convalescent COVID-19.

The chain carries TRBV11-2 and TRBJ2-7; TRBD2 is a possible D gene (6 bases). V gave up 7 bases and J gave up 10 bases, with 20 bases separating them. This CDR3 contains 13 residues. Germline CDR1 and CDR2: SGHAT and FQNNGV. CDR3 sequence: CASKTGTALSQYF. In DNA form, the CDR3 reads TGTGCCAGCAAAACCGGGACTGCCCTTAGTCAGTACTTC.

The CDR3 loop reads CSVRQGGQPQHF. CDR3 coding DNA: TGCAGCGTTCGACAGGGCGGACAGCCCCAGCATTTT. The gene calls are TRBV29-1 and TRBJ1-5, with TRBD1 matching 7 bases. Germline lookup yields CDR1 SQVTM and CDR2 ANQGSEA. The CDR3 loop spans 12 amino acids. V lost 5 bases and J lost 7; bases outside the gene matches: 5.

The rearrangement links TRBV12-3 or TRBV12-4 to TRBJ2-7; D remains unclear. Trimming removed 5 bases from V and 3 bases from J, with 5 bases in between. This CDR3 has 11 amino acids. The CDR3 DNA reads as TGTGCCAGCAGTACAAACTACGAGCAGTACTTC. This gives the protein CASSTNYEQYF.

The CDR3 DNA follows: TGTGCCAGCAGCTTGGGGGACTTCAATAATGAAAAACTGTTTTTT. Translation gives CASSLGDFNNEKLFF. The chain joins TRBV7-9 to TRBJ1-4; possible D gene TRBD1, 5 bases. V was trimmed by 3 bases and J by 4 bases, leaving 12 bases between them. The CDR3 length is 15 residues. Looked up from germline, CDR1 is SEHNR and CDR2 is FQNEAQ (reference sequence).

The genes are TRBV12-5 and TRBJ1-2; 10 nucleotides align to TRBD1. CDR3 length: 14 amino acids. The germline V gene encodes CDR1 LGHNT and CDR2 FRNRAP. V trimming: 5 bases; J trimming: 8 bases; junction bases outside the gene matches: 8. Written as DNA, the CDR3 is TGTGCTAGTGGTCTGCCGGGACAGGGGAAGGGCTACACCTTC. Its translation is CASGLPGQGKGYTF.

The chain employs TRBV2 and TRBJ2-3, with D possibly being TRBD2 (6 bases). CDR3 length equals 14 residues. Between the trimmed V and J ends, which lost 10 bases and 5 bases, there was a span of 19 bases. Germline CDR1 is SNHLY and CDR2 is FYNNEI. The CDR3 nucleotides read TGTGCCACCAATAGGGGACTCGGGGAAGATACGCAGTATTTT. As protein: CATNRGLGEDTQYF.

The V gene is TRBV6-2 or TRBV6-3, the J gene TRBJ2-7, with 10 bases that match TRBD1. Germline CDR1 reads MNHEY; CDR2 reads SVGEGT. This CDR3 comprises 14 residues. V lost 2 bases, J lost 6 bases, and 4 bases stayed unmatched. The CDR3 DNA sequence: TGTGCCAGCAGTTACCGGGACAGGGGACTCGAGCAGTACTTC. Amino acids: CASSYRDRGLEQYF.

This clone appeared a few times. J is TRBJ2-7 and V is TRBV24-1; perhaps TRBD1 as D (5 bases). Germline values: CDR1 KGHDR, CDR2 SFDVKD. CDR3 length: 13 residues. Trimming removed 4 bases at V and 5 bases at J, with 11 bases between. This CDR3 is CATSEAGQDEQYF. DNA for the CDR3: TGTGCCACCAGTGAGGCAGGGCAAGACGAGCAGTACTTC.

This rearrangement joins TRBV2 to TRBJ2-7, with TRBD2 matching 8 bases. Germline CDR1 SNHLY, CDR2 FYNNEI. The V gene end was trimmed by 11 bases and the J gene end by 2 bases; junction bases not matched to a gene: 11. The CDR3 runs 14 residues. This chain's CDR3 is CAARSSGGAYEQYF. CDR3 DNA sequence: TGTGCCGCGAGGTCCTCCGGGGGGGCCTACGAGCAGTACTTC.

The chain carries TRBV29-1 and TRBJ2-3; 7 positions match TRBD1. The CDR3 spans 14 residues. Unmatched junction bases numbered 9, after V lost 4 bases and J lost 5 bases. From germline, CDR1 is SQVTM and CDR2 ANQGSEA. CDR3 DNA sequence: TGCAGCGTTGGCGAGGGCTCAGGGGGAGATACGCAGTATTTT. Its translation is CSVGEGSGGDTQYF.

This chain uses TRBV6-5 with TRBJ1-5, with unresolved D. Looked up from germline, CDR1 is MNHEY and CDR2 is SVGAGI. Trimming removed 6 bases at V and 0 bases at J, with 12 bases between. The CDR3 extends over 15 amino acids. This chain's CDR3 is CASSPTSGSNQPQHF. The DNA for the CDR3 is TGTGCCAGCAGCCCGACATCTGGTAGCAATCAGCCCCAGCATTTT.

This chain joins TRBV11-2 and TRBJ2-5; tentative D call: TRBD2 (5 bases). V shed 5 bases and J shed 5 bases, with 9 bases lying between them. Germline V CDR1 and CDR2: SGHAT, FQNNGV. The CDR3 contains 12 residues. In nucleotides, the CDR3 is TGTGCCAGCAGCCGGGGAAAGGAGACCCAGTACTTC. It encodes CASSRGKETQYF.

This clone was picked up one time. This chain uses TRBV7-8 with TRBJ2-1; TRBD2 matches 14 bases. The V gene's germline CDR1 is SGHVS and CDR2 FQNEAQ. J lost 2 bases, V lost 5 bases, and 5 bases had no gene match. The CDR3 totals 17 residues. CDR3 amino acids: CASSPTSGRAPYNEQFF. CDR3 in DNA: TGTGCCAGCAGCCCGACTAGCGGGAGGGCCCCCTACAATGAGCAGTTCTTC.

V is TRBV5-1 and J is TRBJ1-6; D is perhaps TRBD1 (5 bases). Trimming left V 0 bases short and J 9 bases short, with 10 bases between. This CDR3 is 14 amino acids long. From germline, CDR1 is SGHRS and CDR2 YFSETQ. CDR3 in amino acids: CASSLAGLGSPLHF. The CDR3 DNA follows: TGCGCCAGCAGCTTGGCAGGGCTTGGTTCACCCCTCCACTTT.

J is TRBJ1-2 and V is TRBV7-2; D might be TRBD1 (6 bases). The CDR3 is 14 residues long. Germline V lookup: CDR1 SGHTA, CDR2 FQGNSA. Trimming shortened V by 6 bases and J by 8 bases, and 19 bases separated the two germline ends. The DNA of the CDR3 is TGTGCCAGCAGTCGAGGTGGGGGGGCCTTAGGCTACACCTTC. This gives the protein CASSRGGGALGYTF.

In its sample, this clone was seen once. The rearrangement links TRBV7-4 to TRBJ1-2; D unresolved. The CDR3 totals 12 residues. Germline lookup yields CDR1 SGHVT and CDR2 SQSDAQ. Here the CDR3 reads CAHREPYYGYTF. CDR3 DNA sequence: TGTGCGCATCGGGAGCCGTACTATGGCTACACCTTC.

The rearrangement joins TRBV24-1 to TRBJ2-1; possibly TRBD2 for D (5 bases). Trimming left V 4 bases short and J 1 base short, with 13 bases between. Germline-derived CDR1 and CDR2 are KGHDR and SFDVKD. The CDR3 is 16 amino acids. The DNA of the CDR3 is TGTGCCACCAGTGACTCTACTAGGACGTCCTACAATGAGCAGTTCTTC. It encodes CATSDSTRTSYNEQFF.

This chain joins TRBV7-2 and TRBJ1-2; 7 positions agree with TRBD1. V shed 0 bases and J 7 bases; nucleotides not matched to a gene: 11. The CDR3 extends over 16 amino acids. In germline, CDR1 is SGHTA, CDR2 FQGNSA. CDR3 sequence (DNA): TGTGCCAGCAGCTTAGCAAGGAGTAGGGGGCAGGGTGGCTACACCTTC. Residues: CASSLARSRGQGGYTF.

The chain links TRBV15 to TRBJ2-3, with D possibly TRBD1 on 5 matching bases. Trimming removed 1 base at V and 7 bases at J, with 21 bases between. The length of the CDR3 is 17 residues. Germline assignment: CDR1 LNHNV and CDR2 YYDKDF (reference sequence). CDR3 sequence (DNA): TGTGCCACCAGCAGAGGAGAAGGGCCGGCAGGGCTGAATACGCAGTATTTT. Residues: CATSRGEGPAGLNTQYF.

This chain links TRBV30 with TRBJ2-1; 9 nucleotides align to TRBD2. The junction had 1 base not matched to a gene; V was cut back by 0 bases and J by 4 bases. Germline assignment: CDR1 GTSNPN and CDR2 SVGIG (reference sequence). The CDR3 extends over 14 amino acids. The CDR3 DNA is TGTGCCTGGAGTGTTAGCGGGAGTTACAATGAGCAGTTCTTC. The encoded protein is CAWSVSGSYNEQFF.

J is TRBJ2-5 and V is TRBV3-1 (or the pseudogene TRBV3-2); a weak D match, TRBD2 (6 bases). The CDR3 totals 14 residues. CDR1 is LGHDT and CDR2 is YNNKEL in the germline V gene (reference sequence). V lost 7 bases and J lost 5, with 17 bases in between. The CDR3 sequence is CASNSAGTGETQYF. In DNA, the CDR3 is TGTGCCAGCAATTCGGCGGGAACCGGGGAGACCCAGTACTTC.

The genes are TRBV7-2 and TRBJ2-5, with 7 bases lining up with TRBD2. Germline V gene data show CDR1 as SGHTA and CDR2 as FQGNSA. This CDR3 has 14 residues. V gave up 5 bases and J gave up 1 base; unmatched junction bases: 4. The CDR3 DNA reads TGTGCCAGCAGCGCCCGCGGGAGCCAAGAGACCCAGTACTTC. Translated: CASSARGSQETQYF.

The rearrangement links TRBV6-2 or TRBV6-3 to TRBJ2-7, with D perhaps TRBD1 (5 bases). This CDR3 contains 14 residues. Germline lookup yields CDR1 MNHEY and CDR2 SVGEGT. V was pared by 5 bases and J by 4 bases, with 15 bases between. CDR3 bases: TGTGCCAGCAGTACCGGACCTAGGGGTTACGAGCAGTACTTC. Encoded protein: CASSTGPRGYEQYF.

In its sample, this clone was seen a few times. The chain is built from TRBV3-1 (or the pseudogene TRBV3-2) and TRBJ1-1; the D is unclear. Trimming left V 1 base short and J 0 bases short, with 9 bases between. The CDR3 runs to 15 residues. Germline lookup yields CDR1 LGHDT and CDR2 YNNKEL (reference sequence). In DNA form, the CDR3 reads TGTGCCAGCAGCCAAGGCGCGGGCATGAACACTGAAGCTTTCTTT. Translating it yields CASSQGAGMNTEAFF.

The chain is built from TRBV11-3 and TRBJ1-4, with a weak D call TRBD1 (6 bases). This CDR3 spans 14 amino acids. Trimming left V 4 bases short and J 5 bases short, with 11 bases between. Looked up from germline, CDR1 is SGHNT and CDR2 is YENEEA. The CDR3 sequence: CASSYIGTNEKLFF. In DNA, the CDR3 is TGTGCCAGCAGCTATATAGGGACAAATGAAAAACTGTTTTTT. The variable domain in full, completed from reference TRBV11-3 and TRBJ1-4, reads EAGVVQSPRYKIIEKKQPVAFWCNPISGHNTLYWYLQNLGQGPELLIRYENEEAVDDSQLPKDRFSAERLKGVDSTLKIQPAELGDSAVYLCASSYIGTNEKLFFGSGTQLSVL.

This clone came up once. The CDR3 loop reads CASMLRNGQGAEKLFF. For the CDR3, the DNA is TGTGCCAGTATGTTGCGGAATGGACAGGGGGCGGAAAAACTGTTTTTT. V usage is TRBV19 and J usage is TRBJ1-4; 11 nucleotides agree with TRBD1. The germline V gene has CDR1 LNHDA and CDR2 SQIVND (reference sequence). CDR3 length equals 16 residues. J gave up 8 bases and V 7 bases, and 12 bases lay outside the gene matches.

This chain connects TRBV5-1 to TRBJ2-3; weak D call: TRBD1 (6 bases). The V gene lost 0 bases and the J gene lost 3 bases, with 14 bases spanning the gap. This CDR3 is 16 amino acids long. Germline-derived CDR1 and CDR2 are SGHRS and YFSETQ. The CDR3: CASSLAGYRETDTQYF. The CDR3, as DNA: TGCGCCAGCAGCTTGGCCGGTTACAGGGAGACAGATACGCAGTATTTT.

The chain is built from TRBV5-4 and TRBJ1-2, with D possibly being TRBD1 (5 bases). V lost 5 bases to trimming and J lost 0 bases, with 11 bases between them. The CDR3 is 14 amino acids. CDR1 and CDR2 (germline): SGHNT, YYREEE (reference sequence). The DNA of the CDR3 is TGTGCCAGCAGTCCCGACAGAGCTAACTATGGCTACACCTTC. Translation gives CASSPDRANYGYTF.

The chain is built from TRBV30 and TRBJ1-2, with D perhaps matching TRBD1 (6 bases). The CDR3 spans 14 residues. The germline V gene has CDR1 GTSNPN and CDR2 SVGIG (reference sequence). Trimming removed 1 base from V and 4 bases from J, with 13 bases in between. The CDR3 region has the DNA TGTGCCTGGAGTGGCGGGGGGCGCGGCTATGGCTACACCTTC. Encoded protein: CAWSGGGRGYGYTF.